This entry features one T cell receptor (beta chain) sequence. There are 12 residues in the CDR3. The germline V and J ends were trimmed by 4 bases and 1 base, with 4 bases remaining between them. The data were obtained in a study of blood T cell repertoires in COVID-19. Study-level information: The United States, Italy and Spain were the sources of the acute and convalescent COVID-19 samples.

The data were produced by immunoSEQ multiplex PCR, yet TCRdb's version contains in-frame clones alone and is incomplete. Of about 20,000 clones detected, approximately 93% appear once; the ten largest clones hold 4.1%. The chain uses TRBV12-3 or TRBV12-4 and TRBJ1-1; D gene unclear. The sequenced material came from peripheral blood. This clonotype was obtained from a woman in her forties or fifties with active COVID-19. In nucleotides, the CDR3 is TGTGCCAGCAGTTGGCAGAACACTGAAGCTTTCTTT. Translating it yields CASSWQNTEAFF.